This TCR beta chain was profiled in a study of blood T cell repertoires in COVID-19. The overall study: COVID-19 samples from acute and convalescent phases originated in the United States, Italy and Spain.

The CDR3 sequence is 15 residues long. Germline loops: CDR1 MNHEY, CDR2 SVGAGI. Trimming removed 2 bases at V and 4 bases at J, with 12 bases between. Method: immunoSEQ multiplex PCR; TCRdb's copy keeps in-frame clones and lacks some. The table includes 210,000 or so clones, over 75% detected once. The V gene is TRBV6-5, the J gene TRBJ1-5, with D tentatively TRBD1 (6 bases). The specimen sequenced was peripheral blood. The clonotype originates from a woman in her thirties or forties who had recovered from COVID-19. DNA of the CDR3: TGTGCCAGCAGTTACGACCGGACAGAGAATCAGCCCCAGCATTTT. This gives the protein CASSYDRTENQPQHF.